The 18 T cell receptor beta chains listed next were all sequenced from one sample in a study of blood T cell repertoires in COVID-19. Only in-frame clones appear in the TCRdb table, and some are missing; sequencing was by immunoSEQ multiplex PCR. The data hold over 90,000 clones, with 70% to 90% observed a single time. Sample: peripheral blood. Receptors were obtained from an elderly man with acute or convalescent COVID-19.

This rearrangement joins TRBV4-2 to TRBJ2-3; 10 bases match TRBD2. The CDR3 loop spans 16 amino acids. The germline CDR1 and CDR2 sequences are LGHNA and YNFKEQ. The trim removed 1 base at V and 3 bases at J, leaving 4 bases unmatched. CDR3 DNA: TGTGCCAGCAGCCAAGTGCTAGCGGGAGTAACAGATACGCAGTATTTT. Its protein is CASSQVLAGVTDTQYF.

The chain uses TRBV7-8 and TRBJ2-1, with 7 bases aligning to TRBD1. The J segment lost 3 bases and the V segment lost 5 bases, leaving 7 bases of the junction unmatched. The CDR3 is 15 amino acids. From germline, CDR1 is SGHVS and CDR2 FQNEAQ. Written as DNA, the CDR3 is TGTGCCAGCAGCCCGAGGACAGGAATCTACAATGAGCAGTTCTTC. Its protein is CASSPRTGIYNEQFF.

This clone has only a few counts. V usage is TRBV9 and J usage is TRBJ2-7; 8 bases are a match to TRBD2. CDR3 length: 14 residues. V shed 4 bases, J shed 3 bases, and the junction held 6 bases outside the gene matches. CDR1 is SGDLS, CDR2 YYNGEE, per germline. The CDR3 region is CASSISGTSYEQYF. The CDR3 bases are TGTGCCAGCAGCATCTCCGGGACTAGCTACGAGCAGTACTTC.

The J gene is TRBJ2-3, the V gene TRBV7-3; 13 nucleotides align to TRBD2. The germline V gene has CDR1 SGHTA and CDR2 FQGTGA. CDR3 length: 17 amino acids. V gave up 5 bases and J gave up 4 bases; unmatched junction bases: 9. The DNA of the CDR3 is TGTGCCAGCAGCCGTGGAAGACTAGCGGGAGGATCAGATACGCAGTATTTT. Amino acid sequence: CASSRGRLAGGSDTQYF.

V and J are TRBV11-3 and TRBJ2-1; 7 bases line up with TRBD2. The V and J ends lost 1 base and 6 bases, in that order; junction bases with no gene match: 3. CDR3 length equals 14 residues. In germline, CDR1 is SGHNT, CDR2 YENEEA. The CDR3 DNA reads as TGTGCCAGCAGCTTAGTTGCGGGAGTCAATGAGCAGTTCTTC. Translated, it gives CASSLVAGVNEQFF.

This clone was seen a single time. Here the CDR3 reads CASSTAGGNQPQHF. The CDR3, as DNA: TGTGCCAGTAGTACGGCCGGGGGGAATCAGCCCCAGCATTTT. This chain links TRBV19 with TRBJ1-5, with a possible D match to TRBD1 (5 bases). Trimming removed 4 bases at V and 4 bases at J, with 11 bases between. The germline CDR1 and CDR2 sequences are LNHDA and SQIVND (reference sequence). This CDR3 comprises 14 residues.

The genes are TRBV25-1 and TRBJ1-2; no clear D gene. Trimming left V 6 bases short and J 0 bases short, with 17 bases between. The CDR3 is made up of 16 amino acids. Germline values: CDR1 MGHDK, CDR2 SYGVNS. The CDR3 spells CASRSEGNAANYGYTF. DNA of the CDR3: TGTGCCAGCAGATCAGAAGGTAACGCGGCTAACTATGGCTACACCTTC.

The rearrangement joins TRBV7-8 to TRBJ2-1; no reliable D call. Trimming cost V 3 bases and J 4 bases, with 10 bases left between them. In germline, CDR1 is SGHVS, CDR2 FQNEAQ. This CDR3 is 14 amino acids long. This chain's CDR3 is CASSFLIQYNEQFF. CDR3 in DNA: TGTGCCAGCAGCTTCCTAATCCAATACAATGAGCAGTTCTTC.

The chain employs TRBV29-1 and TRBJ2-5; TRBD1 matches 9 bases. Germline-derived CDR1 and CDR2 are SQVTM and ANQGSEA. Trimming at V came to 6 bases and at J to 4 bases, leaving 9 bases not matched to a gene. The CDR3 loop spans 14 amino acids. CDR3 sequence (DNA): TGCAGCGTCGTGGGACAGGGAAGGGGAGAGACCCAGTACTTC. Protein: CSVVGQGRGETQYF.

This clone appeared a few times. The chain combines TRBV30 with TRBJ1-2, with 8 bases that match TRBD1. The V and J ends lost 8 bases and 2 bases, in that order; junction bases with no gene match: 1. Per germline, CDR1 GTSNPN and CDR2 SVGIG (reference sequence). This CDR3 contains 11 residues. DNA for the CDR3: TGTGCCGGACAGGGAAACTATGGCTACACCTTC. Protein: CAGQGNYGYTF.

This rearrangement joins TRBV5-6 to TRBJ1-2; D gene unclear. The CDR3 covers 15 residues. Germline CDR1 reads SGHDT; CDR2 reads YYEEEE. The V end lost 1 base, the J end lost 7 bases, and 17 bases lay between the germline ends. The CDR3 nucleotides are TGTGCCAGCAGCTTGATGGGTCCAGGAGGAGGTGGCTACACCTTC. It yields the protein CASSLMGPGGGGYTF.

This clone was counted a single time. The chain employs TRBV5-1 and TRBJ2-7; 9 nucleotides align to TRBD2. The CDR3 consists of 13 residues. The V and J ends lost 2 bases and 7 bases, in that order; junction bases with no gene match: 4. Germline V gives CDR1 SGHRS, CDR2 YFSETQ. CDR3 sequence reads: CASSLAGGQEQYF. In DNA form, the CDR3 reads TGCGCCAGCAGCTTAGCGGGAGGCCAAGAGCAGTACTTC.

The V and J genes are TRBV3-1 (or the pseudogene TRBV3-2) and TRBJ1-5; unclear D gene. V gave up 0 bases and J gave up 8 bases, with 14 bases separating them. This CDR3 is 15 amino acids long. The germline V gene encodes CDR1 LGHDT and CDR2 YNNKEL (reference sequence). The CDR3 loop reads CASSQDAQVSKPQHF. The CDR3 region has the DNA TGTGCCAGCAGCCAAGATGCCCAAGTTAGCAAGCCCCAGCATTTT.

The CDR3 nucleotides read TGTGCCAGCAGCTCCCAGGGGGGCGGCAAGCAGTACTTC. Translation gives CASSSQGGGKQYF. The chain links TRBV3-1 (or the pseudogene TRBV3-2) to TRBJ2-7; TRBD1 might be the D (7 bases). Germline V gives CDR1 LGHDT, CDR2 YNNKEL (reference sequence). The CDR3 has 13 amino acids. The V and J ends lost 5 bases and 8 bases respectively, with 16 bases between them.

The rearrangement links TRBV5-1 to TRBJ2-4; a possible D gene is TRBD2 (5 bases). Trimming took off 4 bases at V and 6 bases at J, with 11 bases between the two ends. Germline lookup yields CDR1 SGHRS and CDR2 YFSETQ. The CDR3 is 13 amino acids. CDR3: CASSPGIPNIQYF. The DNA of the CDR3 is TGCGCCAGCAGCCCGGGAATCCCAAACATTCAGTACTTC.

The rearrangement joins TRBV5-5 to TRBJ2-7; tentatively, D is TRBD1 (5 bases). Germline CDR1 and CDR2: SGHKS and YYEKEE (reference sequence). This CDR3 spans 14 amino acids. V was clipped by 0 bases and J by 4 bases, with 11 bases between them. The CDR3: CASSLAGHLYEQYF. In DNA, the CDR3 is TGTGCCAGCAGCTTGGCCGGACACCTGTACGAGCAGTACTTC. Based on the CDR3 plus reference TRBV5-5 and TRBJ2-7, the full variable domain is DAGVTQSPTHLIKTRGQQVTLRCSPISGHKSVSWYQQVLGQGPQFIFQYYEKEERGRGNFPDRFSARQFPNYSSELNVNALLLGDSALYLCASSLAGHLYEQYFGPGTRLTVT.

The V gene is TRBV27, the J gene TRBJ2-1; 9 nucleotides agree with TRBD2. CDR1 is MNHEY, CDR2 SMNVEV, per germline (reference sequence). This CDR3 region has 18 residues. Losses at the gene ends were 6 bases for V and 1 base for J; bases not matched to a gene: 13. The CDR3 DNA reads TGTGCCAGCAGCTTAGCGGGAGCAATAGGAGGATCCTACAATGAGCAGTTCTTC. It encodes CASSLAGAIGGSYNEQFF.

The J gene is TRBJ1-1, the V gene TRBV6-5; D not certain. Between the trimmed V and J ends, which lost 4 bases and 8 bases, there was a span of 8 bases. This CDR3 spans 11 amino acids. From germline, CDR1 is MNHEY and CDR2 SVGAGI. The CDR3 reads CASSLRGEAFF. As DNA, the CDR3 is TGTGCCAGCAGTTTAAGAGGGGAAGCTTTCTTT.